This T cell receptor (beta chain) was captured in a study of cytomegalovirus exposure and HLA in healthy donors. In the PCR, 60 Vbeta and 13 Jbeta primers were used. TCRdb's copy holds only in-frame clones and misses some; the assay was immunoSEQ multiplex PCR. The table counts some 52,000 clones; roughly an eighth lies in the top ten. A remark on this clone: Its matching antigen is unknown.

The CDR3 has 15 residues. Germline V gene lookup returns CDR1 KGHSH and CDR2 LQKENI. Germline trimming cut 1 base from V and 1 base from J; bases unmatched to any gene: 3. Broader study findings: V segments that were indistinguishable, TRBV6-2 and TRBV6-3 among them, were omitted from analysis. Among TCR beta chains, those listed as cytomegalovirus-associated numbered roughly 150.

The origin of this receptor is a woman aged 55-70 years in good health and CMV-seropositive. J is TRBJ1-2 and V is TRBV18; 7 bases align to TRBD1. Source material: PBMCs. This CDR3 is CASSPQWDSNYGYTF. The DNA for the CDR3 is TGTGCCAGCTCACCACAGTGGGACAGTAACTATGGCTACACCTTC.